One T cell receptor beta chain is described in this entry. These data originate in a study of shared clonotypes between healthy human individuals. Sequenced by immunoSEQ multiplex PCR; TCRdb stores in-frame clones only, minus some. The table has 2 million to 2.5 million clones, approximately 95% seen once. After removal of 3 bases from V and 9 bases from J, the junction contained 8 bases not matched to a gene. The CDR3 length is 14 residues. The V gene's germline CDR1 is SGDLS and CDR2 YYNGEE. Sequences were obtained from naive CD4+ T cells sorted from blood. This sample's subset: CD45RA+ positively selected. The sequence was collected from a man in his late teens or twenties in good health. The gene calls are TRBV9 and TRBJ2-1, with 8 bases fitting TRBD1. The chain's CDR3 is CASSGTGSMGEQFF. The CDR3 DNA reads as TGTGCCAGCAGCGGGACAGGGAGTATGGGTGAGCAGTTCTTC.